Listed here are 23 T cell receptor beta chains from one sample, sequenced in a study of regulatory T cells in long-lasting Graves disease. Construction of TCR beta libraries relied on iRepertoire HTBI primers and on Arm-PCR targeting CDR3 regions. TCRdb reprocessed the multiplex PCR reads with MiXCR, giving one entry per CDR3 protein. The sample holds hundreds of thousands of distinct CDR3 sequences; about 14% are singletons and the top ten take 22%. Sample time point: newly diagnosed GD, antithyroid drugs for less than 3 months. PBMC-derived RNA was used for the TCR library. The material sequenced was peripheral blood mononuclear cells (PBMCs), taken at new diagnosis, from a patient treated with antithyroid drugs. The receptors were gathered from a female donor with Graves disease.

The chain links TRBV2 to TRBJ1-5; no reliable D call. Germline lookup yields CDR1 SNHLY and CDR2 FYNNEI. Trimming removed 2 bases from V and 0 bases from J, with 11 bases in between. The CDR3 totals 16 residues. The CDR3 DNA follows: TGTGCCAGCAGTGAACCGCCGGGCTATAGCAATCAGCCCCAGCATTTT. Amino acid sequence: CASSEPPGYSNQPQHF.

This clonotype was recorded many times. The J gene is TRBJ1-3, the V gene TRBV2; 7 bases are shared with TRBD1. The trim removed 6 bases at V and 3 bases at J, leaving 8 bases unmatched. The germline V gene encodes CDR1 SNHLY and CDR2 FYNNEI. The CDR3 is 15 amino acids. CDR3 DNA: TGTGCCAGCAGAGCCGACAGGGTTCGTGGAAACACCATATATTTT. Translated: CASRADRVRGNTIYF.

Ten or more counts support this clonotype. The V call is TRBV19, the J call TRBJ2-1, with TRBD2 identical over 9 bases. The CDR3 length is 15 residues. Germline CDR1 and CDR2: LNHDA and SQIVND (reference sequence). V dropped 4 bases and J dropped 7; count of bases not matched to a gene: 8. The CDR3 coding sequence is TGTGCCAGTAGTACCTTTGCGGGAGGGATGAATGAGCAGTTCTTC. Translation gives CASSTFAGGMNEQFF.

This CDR3 reads CATSESRTGSQETQYF. The CDR3 coding sequence is TGTGCCACCAGTGAGAGTCGGACAGGGAGCCAAGAGACCCAGTACTTC. This chain connects TRBV24-1 to TRBJ2-5; 8 nucleotides line up with TRBD1. CDR3 length: 16 amino acids. CDR1 is KGHDR, CDR2 SFDVKD, per germline. The junction had 7 bases not matched to a gene; V was cut back by 4 bases and J by 1 base.

The table lists this clonotype with many counts. The CDR3 region has the DNA TGTGCCAGCAGACCCGTTTCGACAGATTACAATGAGCAGTTCTTC. Translation: CASRPVSTDYNEQFF. V gene TRBV6-1 combines with J gene TRBJ2-1; D is possibly TRBD1 (5 bases). Germline CDR1 MNHNS, CDR2 SASEGT. The CDR3 has 15 residues. Between the trimmed V and J ends, which lost 6 bases and 4 bases, there was a span of 16 bases.

This clonotype was seen ten or more times. The junction and the germline gene differ at one end; a read error may be behind it. This sequence joins TRBV11-2 and TRBJ2-7, with TRBD2 as a possible D gene (5 bases). Germline CDR1 SGHAT, CDR2 FQNNGV. CDR3 length: 11 residues. The CDR3 spells CASSLGSGPLF. The CDR3 nucleotides read TGTGCCAGCAGCTTAGGGAGCGGACCGTTGTTC.

This clonotype was recorded a few times. The genes are TRBV30 and TRBJ2-7; TRBD2 is a possible D gene (5 bases). The CDR3 extends over 14 amino acids. The V gene's germline CDR1 is GTSNPN and CDR2 SVGIG (reference sequence). Trimming stripped 0 bases from V and 5 bases from J, with 14 bases between. This CDR3 reads CAWSVGSGFHEQYF. The CDR3 DNA reads TGTGCCTGGAGTGTCGGGTCGGGGTTCCACGAGCAGTACTTC. Complete variable domain (other parts from reference TRBV30 and TRBJ2-7): SQTIHQWPATLVQPVGSPLSLECTVEGTSNPNLYWYRQAAGRGLQLLFYSVGIGQISSEVPQNLSASRPQDRQFILSSKKLLLSDSGFYLCAWSVGSGFHEQYFGPGTRLTVT.

This clonotype came up many times. The CDR3 is CASSFVGAEQYF. As DNA, the CDR3 is TGTGCCAGCAGCTTCGTTGGTGCAGAGCAGTACTTC. This chain uses TRBV11-2 with TRBJ2-7; D not certain. V lost 3 bases and J 7 bases, leaving 10 bases between the germline ends. From germline, CDR1 is SGHAT and CDR2 FQNNGV. The CDR3 runs to 12 residues.

This clonotype appeared many times. The V call is TRBV7-9, the J call TRBJ2-1; no clear D. Germline lookup yields CDR1 SEHNR and CDR2 FQNEAQ (reference sequence). CDR3 length equals 13 residues. V lost 1 base to trimming and J lost 11 bases, with 12 bases between them. In DNA form, the CDR3 reads TGTGCCAGCAGCTTAGTGGAACAAGACAAGCAGTTCTTC. Its translation is CASSLVEQDKQFF.

The sample holds one count of this clonotype. The chain joins TRBV5-1 to TRBJ2-2; 7 bases are shared with TRBD1. In germline, CDR1 is SGHRS, CDR2 YFSETQ. The trim removed 0 bases at V and 0 bases at J, leaving 5 bases unmatched. This CDR3 region has 17 residues. CDR3 sequence reads: CASSLGSGTANTGELFF. The CDR3, as DNA: TGCGCCAGCAGCTTGGGATCCGGGACAGCGAACACCGGGGAGCTGTTTTTT.

This chain uses TRBV7-6 with TRBJ2-3, with TRBD2 identical over 8 bases. Unmatched junction bases numbered 12, after V lost 5 bases and J lost 2 bases. CDR1 and CDR2 from the germline V gene are SGHVS and FNYEAQ. The CDR3 is made up of 17 amino acids. CDR3 sequence: CASSPGLARTITDTQYF. The CDR3 nucleotides read TGTGCCAGCAGCCCTGGACTAGCCCGGACGATCACAGATACGCAGTATTTT.

This clonotype came up many times. The CDR3 here is CASSLGGSGEQYF. The CDR3 bases are TGTGCCAGCAGCTTAGGAGGGAGTGGCGAGCAGTACTTC. This chain uses TRBV7-3 with TRBJ2-7; weak D call: TRBD2 (6 bases). Per the germline V gene, CDR1 is SGHTA and CDR2 is FQGTGA. The CDR3 runs to 13 residues. V was clipped by 2 bases and J by 6 bases, with 11 bases between them. The whole variable domain, filled in from reference TRBV7-3 and TRBJ2-7, reads GAGVSQTPSNKVTEKGKYVELRCDPISGHTALYWYRQSLGQGPEFLIYFQGTGAADDSGLPNDRFFAVRPEGSVSTLKIQRTERGDSAVYLCASSLGGSGEQYFGPGTRLTVT.

In its sample, this clonotype was seen many times. The chain carries TRBV20-1 and TRBJ2-3, with D hard to call. This CDR3 has 11 residues. V gave up 4 bases and J gave up 2 bases, with 4 bases separating them. The germline V gene has CDR1 DFQATT and CDR2 SNEGSKA (reference sequence). The CDR3 nucleotides are TGCAGTGCTACGTACACAGATACGCAGTATTTT. It is translated as CSATYTDTQYF.

Many counts were recorded for this clonotype. The chain joins TRBV6-2 or TRBV6-3 to TRBJ2-1; tentatively, D is TRBD2 (5 bases). The CDR3 sequence is 12 residues long. Germline-derived CDR1 and CDR2 are MNHEY and SVGEGT. With 8 bases removed from V and 11 bases from J, the gap between germline ends came to 16 bases. In DNA form, the CDR3 reads TGTGCCAGCGCGGCGGCGGAGCGGAAGCAGTTCTTC. Its protein product is CASAAAERKQFF.

This clonotype has a count of ten or more. The genes are TRBV6-2 or TRBV6-3 and TRBJ2-2, with 12 positions matching TRBD2. CDR3 length: 17 residues. Germline V CDR1 and CDR2: MNHEY, SVGEGT. After removal of 4 bases from V and 5 bases from J, the junction contained 8 bases not matched to a gene. The CDR3 sequence: CASSWLAGGPGTGELFF. The CDR3 DNA is TGTGCCAGCAGTTGGCTAGCGGGAGGGCCAGGAACCGGGGAGCTGTTTTTT.

This clonotype was detected many times. This chain joins TRBV12-3 or TRBV12-4 and TRBJ2-2; no clear D. The V gene lost 1 base and the J gene lost 2 bases, with 8 bases spanning the gap. This CDR3 contains 15 residues. For the CDR3, the DNA is TGTGCCAGCAGTTTAGAGGTGGGCAACACCGGGGAGCTGTTTTTT. Translation: CASSLEVGNTGELFF.

This clonotype came up a few times. The chain combines TRBV15 with TRBJ2-7; D gene ambiguous. Trimming removed 3 bases at V and 3 bases at J, with 9 bases between. The CDR3 loop spans 13 amino acids. CDR1 and CDR2 from the germline V gene are LNHNV and YYDKDF (reference sequence). In DNA, the CDR3 is TGTGCCACCAGCAGCCATGGGTTCTACGAGCAGTACTTC. Protein sequence: CATSSHGFYEQYF.

This clonotype was counted between two and nine times. The V call is TRBV29-1, the J call TRBJ2-1; 9 bases map to TRBD1. With V trimmed by 5 bases and J by 4 bases, 9 bases remained unmatched. The germline V gene has CDR1 SQVTM and CDR2 ANQGSEA. The CDR3 sequence is 15 residues long. The CDR3 DNA is TGCAGCGTTACCGGCGACAGGGGGGGATACAATGAGCAGTTCTTC. This codes for CSVTGDRGGYNEQFF.

The CDR3 region is CASSNSGRRTGELFF. In DNA form, the CDR3 reads TGTGCCAGCAGCAATAGCGGGAGAAGGACCGGGGAGCTGTTTTTT. The chain uses TRBV5-4 and TRBJ2-2; TRBD2 matches 9 bases. The CDR3 consists of 15 residues. The germline V gene has CDR1 SGHNT and CDR2 YYREEE (reference sequence). Unmatched junction bases numbered 6, after V lost 4 bases and J lost 5 bases.

This clonotype occurred many times. The chain recombines TRBV15 with TRBJ1-2; D call uncertain. The CDR3 loop spans 14 amino acids. The V end was cut by 0 bases, the J end by 0 bases, with 5 bases between. Germline CDR1 and CDR2: LNHNV and YYDKDF (reference sequence). This CDR3 reads CATSRDLANYGYTF. The CDR3 region has the DNA TGTGCCACCAGCAGAGATTTGGCTAACTATGGCTACACCTTC.

This clonotype was recorded many times. This chain joins TRBV2 and TRBJ1-4, with 8 bases fitting TRBD1. V was clipped by 7 bases and J by 8 bases; unmatched bases: 12. This CDR3 is built from 15 residues. Germline loops: CDR1 SNHLY, CDR2 FYNNEI. The CDR3 reads CASNPRQGRAEKLFF. Here the CDR3 DNA reads TGTGCCAGCAACCCCCGACAGGGGAGGGCCGAAAAACTGTTTTTT.

This clonotype has a count of ten or more. The chain couples TRBV2 to TRBJ1-5; D remains ambiguous. Trimming shortened V by 5 bases and J by 1 base, and 12 bases separated the two germline ends. The CDR3 sequence is 15 residues long. Germline loops: CDR1 SNHLY, CDR2 FYNNEI. The CDR3 spells CASSWARESNQPQHF. CDR3 sequence (DNA): TGTGCCAGCAGTTGGGCACGCGAGAGCAATCAGCCCCAGCATTTT. Full variable domain (rest looked up from reference TRBV2 and TRBJ1-5): EPEVTQTPSHQVTQMGQEVILRCVPISNHLYFYWYRQILGQKVEFLVSFYNNEISEKSEIFDDQFSVERPDGSNFTLKIRSTKLEDSAMYFCASSWARESNQPQHFGDGTRLSIL.

V usage is TRBV11-3 and J usage is TRBJ2-4, with 7 bases identical to TRBD2. The CDR3 runs to 15 residues. Germline V gives CDR1 SGHNT, CDR2 YENEEA. V was pared by 5 bases and J by 6 bases, with 10 bases of the junction left unmatched. The CDR3 spells CASSQGSWEGNIQYF. The DNA for the CDR3 is TGTGCCAGCAGCCAAGGATCGTGGGAGGGAAACATTCAGTACTTC.